The rows below give T cell receptor beta chains drawn from one sample of a study of shared clonotypes between healthy human individuals. Sequenced by immunoSEQ multiplex PCR; TCRdb stores in-frame clones only, minus some. Among around 2,000,000 clones listed, 85% to 95% were seen once. Sequencing used naive CD4+ T cells sorted from blood. These TCRs come from a man in his late teens or twenties in good health. Each CDR3 is given without its conserved first and last residue. A clone size is listed for some rows: how often the clone was seen (once, few, many), or a class if it is expanded.

>-|TRBV2
ASRGQGDLGGYT
>-|TRBV5-8
ASSPQGASGYT
>-|TRBV5-1
ASSLLQGTPGYT
>-|TRBV6-5
ASSSPQGRQLF
>-|TRBV7-2
ASSSRGPDTGELF
>-|TRBV28
ASSGDRGDSGANVLT
>-|TRBV5-4
ASSWGGGSWNEQF
>few|TRBV4-3
ASSQEFSGSPETQY
>-|TRBV5-6
ASSLGERFYGYT
>-|TRBV10-3
AISPGTDKGNTIY
>-|TRBV2
ASSKSNSATNEKLF
>-|TRBV5-5
ASSLAIGRSYNEQF
>-|TRBV5-1
ASSLGTSGGHSTDTQY
>-|TRBV7-2
ASSLYPGTGELF
>-|TRBV9
ASSRGGLADYEQY
>-|TRBV6-1
ASSAGGQGTQY
>-|TRBV7-9
ASSSGRANTEAF
>-|TRBV5-1
ASSQGTYEQY
>-|TRBV11-2
ASSLGGRSLETQY
>once|TRBV6-1
ASSEQGTSYNEQF
>-|TRBV28
ATQTGGDYGYT
>-|TRBV28
ASAALVPDPIFNQPQH
>-|TRBV30
AWRLTSDTYEQY
>few|TRBV6-5
ASTAGAGNSPLH
>-|TRBV5-4
ASSPGLGTEMNTEAF
>-|TRBV5-6
ASSLALSRGREKLF
>-|TRBV5-6
ASSFLGRGTEAF
>-|TRBV9
ASSVVQDNTGELF
>-|TRBV27
ASSFSRGSTNEKLF
>-|TRBV5-1
ASSLGQGNTGELF
>-|TRBV2
ASRTERSSGNTIY
>-|TRBV9
ASSVSSQGSTGELF
>-|TRBV5-4
ASSLQGAGSEKLF
>-|TRBV6-5
ASSYGVPSYNEQF
>-|TRBV10-2
ASSGLFFTGGESYEQY
>-|TRBV18
ASSPQLSQGASSNQPQH
>-|TRBV30
AWSVGGTGELF
>-|TRBV6-5
ASTRGGRDTQY
>-|TRBV5-4
ASSLLTGDTDTQY
>once|TRBV5-4
ASSLGLGTYEQY
>-|TRBV28
ASSPRDVTTYEQY